These 20 T cell receptor beta chains came from one sample sequenced in a study of cytomegalovirus exposure and HLA in healthy donors (dated by TCRdb to about 2017). Receptor amplification or capture employed the immunoSEQ multiplex PCR assay. A mixture of 60 forward primers for TCR Vbeta segments and 13 reverse primers for TCR Jbeta segments was used in the multiplex PCR. Not all clones reach the TCRdb copy of this immuneACCESS table, which keeps in-frame sequences only. Checked studies attribute under half of the gap to unresolved V genes and leave the rest unexplained. The sample yields about 130,000 clones; about 70% were counted once. The ten largest clones take up approximately 2.3% of the sample. Material: PBMCs. The receptors originated from a woman aged 60-75 years in good health and CMV-seropositive.

The chain links TRBV5-1 to TRBJ2-3; D gene unclear. Trimming shortened V by 6 bases and J by 4 bases, and 9 bases separated the two germline ends. Germline values: CDR1 SGHRS, CDR2 YFSETQ. The CDR3 sequence is 12 residues long. CDR3 protein: CASTYGADTQYF. In DNA form, the CDR3 reads TGCGCCAGCACGTATGGAGCAGATACGCAGTATTTT.

The chain employs TRBV7-9 and TRBJ2-7; 9 positions match TRBD1. V gave up 4 bases and J gave up 5 bases; unmatched junction bases: 6. Germline V CDR1 and CDR2: SEHNR, FQNEAQ (reference sequence). This CDR3 spans 14 amino acids. CDR3 amino acids: CASSSPGQGNEQYF. Here the CDR3 DNA reads TGTGCCAGCAGCTCTCCGGGACAGGGAAACGAGCAGTACTTC. Variable domain in full (rest from reference TRBV7-9 and TRBJ2-7): DTGVSQNPRHKITKRGQNVTFRCDPISEHNRLYWYRQTLGQGPEFLTYFQNEAQLEKSRLLSDRFSAERPKGSFSTLEIQRTEQGDSAMYLCASSSPGQGNEQYFGPGTRLTVT.

The chain joins TRBV10-1 to TRBJ1-6; D perhaps matches TRBD1 (6 bases). The CDR3 runs 14 residues. V dropped 4 bases and J dropped 4 bases, with 8 bases sitting between them. Germline assignment: CDR1 WNHNN and CDR2 SYGVQD (reference sequence). In DNA, the CDR3 is TGCGCCAGCAGTGGGACAGTGTATAATTCACCCCTCCACTTT. This sequence encodes CASSGTVYNSPLHF.

The rearrangement uses TRBV5-1 and TRBJ1-1; D is ambiguous. The germline gives CDR1 SGHRS, CDR2 YFSETQ. This CDR3 spans 14 amino acids. V was shortened by 1 base and J by 2 bases, with 9 bases between the two germline ends. CDR3 nucleotides: TGCGCCAGCAGCTTGCTACAGAGTAACACTGAAGCTTTCTTT. Its protein product is CASSLLQSNTEAFF.

V usage is TRBV9 and J usage is TRBJ1-3; no reliable D call. The V gene lost 0 bases and the J gene lost 4 bases, with 5 bases spanning the gap. The CDR3 has 13 amino acids. Germline values: CDR1 SGDLS, CDR2 YYNGEE. For the CDR3, the DNA is TGTGCCAGCAGCGTAGCAATCGGAAACACCATATATTTT. This codes for CASSVAIGNTIYF.

The chain joins TRBV6-5 to TRBJ1-1, with D unresolved. Trimming took off 3 bases at V and 5 bases at J, with 10 bases between the two ends. The CDR3 loop spans 13 amino acids. Per the germline V gene, CDR1 is MNHEY and CDR2 is SVGAGI. The CDR3 region is CASSYRVGTEAFF. The CDR3 coding sequence is TGTGCCAGCAGTTATCGAGTCGGGACTGAAGCTTTCTTT.

This clone has just one count. The chain combines TRBV15 with TRBJ1-2; a weak D match, TRBD1 (6 bases). Germline V gene data show CDR1 as LNHNV and CDR2 as YYDKDF (reference sequence). Trimming stripped 1 base from V and 4 bases from J, with 13 bases between. CDR3 length equals 15 residues. The CDR3 reads CATSRGTGTGYGYTF. For the CDR3, the DNA is TGTGCCACCAGCAGAGGTACAGGGACGGGCTATGGCTACACCTTC.

The chain joins TRBV5-1 to TRBJ2-1; D is unclear. Germline V gives CDR1 SGHRS, CDR2 YFSETQ. V lost 4 bases to trimming and J lost 6 bases, with 11 bases between them. This CDR3 spans 13 amino acids. The CDR3 DNA follows: TGCGCCAGCAGCGAAGGAGTGATCAATGAGCAGTTCTTC. Its protein product is CASSEGVINEQFF. The variable domain in full, with the rest retrieved from reference TRBV5-1 and TRBJ2-1, is KAGVTQTPRYLIKTRGQQVTLSCSPISGHRSVSWYQQTPGQGLQFLFEYFSETQRNKGNFPGRFSGRQFSNSRSEMNVSTLELGDSALYLCASSEGVINEQFFGPGTRLTVL.

Here the CDR3 reads CASSQGGQGADEQYF. Here the CDR3 DNA reads TGCGCCAGCAGCCAAGGCGGACAGGGGGCTGACGAGCAGTACTTC. The chain carries TRBV4-1 and TRBJ2-7, with 11 bases identical to TRBD1. The CDR3 runs 15 residues. After removal of 1 base from V and 5 bases from J, the junction contained 4 bases not matched to a gene. Germline V CDR1 and CDR2: MGHRA, YSYEKL.

Written as DNA, the CDR3 is TGTGCCAGCAGTCTACCTCGGGATGGGGAGACCCAGTACTTC. Encoded protein: CASSLPRDGETQYF. The chain employs TRBV28 and TRBJ2-5; weak D call: TRBD2 (5 bases). The CDR3 consists of 14 residues. Trimming took 5 bases from V and 5 from J, leaving 15 bases between them. Germline V lookup: CDR1 MDHEN, CDR2 SYDVKM.

V usage is TRBV5-4 and J usage is TRBJ2-5, with TRBD1 identical over 8 bases. The germline gives CDR1 SGHNT, CDR2 YYREEE (reference sequence). CDR3 size: 14 residues. With 2 bases clipped from V and 1 base from J, the junction kept 1 base outside the gene matches. CDR3 loop: CASSFGQGQETQYF. Here the CDR3 DNA reads TGTGCCAGCAGCTTCGGACAGGGCCAAGAGACCCAGTACTTC. The whole variable domain, filled in from reference TRBV5-4 and TRBJ2-5, reads ETGVTQSPTHLIKTRGQQVTLRCSSQSGHNTVSWYQQALGQGPQFIFQYYREEENGRGNFPPRFSGLQFPNYSSELNVNALELDDSALYLCASSFGQGQETQYFGPGTRLLVL.

The gene calls are TRBV9 and TRBJ2-7, with TRBD2 identical over 14 bases. V lost 0 bases to trimming and J lost 5 bases; unmatched junction nucleotides: 4. The CDR3 consists of 16 residues. The germline CDR1 and CDR2 sequences are SGDLS and YYNGEE. CDR3 region: CASSVEGTSGSHEQYF. CDR3 nucleotides: TGTGCCAGCAGCGTAGAGGGGACTAGCGGGAGCCACGAGCAGTACTTC.

CDR3 bases: TGCGCCAGCAGCCTGACAGGGGGCGGCACCGGGGAGCTGTTTTTT. It encodes CASSLTGGGTGELFF. The genes are TRBV4-1 and TRBJ2-2, with TRBD1 matching over 10 bases. Germline CDR1 and CDR2: MGHRA and YSYEKL. Trimming removed 4 bases from V and 4 bases from J; junction bases left unmatched: 3. There are 15 residues in the CDR3.

This chain joins TRBV7-3 and TRBJ2-1; tentative D call: TRBD1 (7 bases). Trimming left V 5 bases short and J 9 bases short, with 17 bases between. Per the germline V gene, CDR1 is SGHTA and CDR2 is FQGTGA. CDR3 size: 14 residues. The CDR3 is CASSPRQGGVEQFF. For the CDR3, the DNA is TGTGCCAGCAGCCCCCGACAGGGAGGAGTTGAGCAGTTCTTC.

The chain employs TRBV15 and TRBJ2-1; tentatively, D is TRBD2 (5 bases). The CDR3 loop spans 17 amino acids. V lost 0 bases and J lost 10, with 22 bases in between. The V gene's germline CDR1 is LNHNV and CDR2 YYDKDF (reference sequence). CDR3 loop: CATSREFPLLVSSEQFF. CDR3 sequence (DNA): TGTGCCACCAGCAGAGAATTCCCTCTACTAGTTTCAAGCGAGCAGTTCTTC.

In its sample, this clone was seen a few times. J is TRBJ1-2 and V is TRBV29-1, with TRBD1 as a possible D gene (5 bases). The CDR3 length is 13 residues. The germline V gene has CDR1 SQVTM and CDR2 ANQGSEA. Trimming cost V 6 bases and J 3 bases, with 14 bases left between them. This CDR3 reads CSVLQTVYYGYTF. The CDR3 nucleotides read TGCAGCGTCTTACAGACAGTCTACTATGGCTACACCTTC.

This clone was picked up one time. V usage is TRBV27 and J usage is TRBJ1-1; D possibly corresponds to TRBD1 (5 bases). Trimming pared 2 bases from V and 1 base from J, leaving 8 bases between. There are 14 residues in the CDR3. Germline values: CDR1 MNHEY, CDR2 SMNVEV (reference sequence). CDR3 DNA: TGTGCCAGCAGTTTAAGACAGCAGAACACTGAAGCTTTCTTT. It encodes CASSLRQQNTEAFF.

This clone turned up a few times. The CDR3 nucleotides read TGTGCCAGCAGCTTCCACGGGACTAGCGTATTTGGTGAGCAGTTCTTC. This translates into CASSFHGTSVFGEQFF. V gene TRBV7-2 combines with J gene TRBJ2-1, with 10 bases identical to TRBD2. V was clipped by 3 bases and J by 9 bases; unmatched bases: 11. Per the germline V gene, CDR1 is SGHTA and CDR2 is FQGNSA. This CDR3 region has 16 residues.

This clone was picked up a small number of times. This chain joins TRBV13 and TRBJ2-7; TRBD2 aligns across 7 bases. The CDR3 runs to 13 residues. V lost 3 bases to trimming and J lost 5 bases; unmatched junction nucleotides: 4. Germline CDR1 is PRHDT and CDR2 is FYEKMQ (reference sequence). CDR3 residues: CASSLGGGDEQYF. DNA for the CDR3: TGTGCCAGCAGCTTGGGGGGGGGAGACGAGCAGTACTTC. Complete variable domain (other parts from reference TRBV13 and TRBJ2-7): AAGVIQSPRHLIKEKRETATLKCYPIPRHDTVYWYQQGPGQDPQFLISFYEKMQSDKGSIPDRFSAQQFSDYHSELNMSSLELGDSALYFCASSLGGGDEQYFGPGTRLTVT.

This clone was seen once. The chain is built from TRBV6-5 and TRBJ2-1; TRBD1 matches 7 bases. The CDR3 is 12 residues long. The germline gives CDR1 MNHEY, CDR2 SVGAGI. The V segment lost 5 bases and the J segment 6 bases; nucleotides outside the gene matches: 1. CDR3 DNA sequence: TGTGCCAGCAGTAGGGACAGCAATGAGCAGTTCTTC. Its protein is CASSRDSNEQFF.